What follows is one T cell receptor beta chain and its context. The sample originates from a study of blood T cell repertoires in COVID-19. Turning to the study itself: COVID-19 samples, acute and convalescent, were from the United States, Italy and Spain. Sources were T cells, B-cell-depleted T cells, or PBMCs; the material itself was cDNA or gDNA.

The CDR3 is 15 amino acids. V lost 1 base and J 5 bases, leaving 17 bases between the germline ends. Germline lookup yields CDR1 SQVTM and CDR2 ANQGSEA. Source study methods: It was from reference gene primer amplification that nucleated cell counts were estimated. Clones were sequenced by immunoSEQ multiplex PCR, and TCRdb holds only the in-frame ones, with some missing. V and J calls and clone size are those listed in that table; D and trimming were worked out from the DNA. In the table there are 150,000 to 200,000 clones, 70% to 90% of which are singletons. Material for sequencing was peripheral blood. The chain joins TRBV29-1 to TRBJ2-5; possibly TRBD1 for D (6 bases). This clonotype was sampled from a man aged 60 to 69 with active or convalescent COVID-19. The CDR3 sequence: CSVEGQGSRWETQYF. Here the CDR3 DNA reads TGCAGCGTTGAAGGTCAGGGGTCAAGATGGGAGACCCAGTACTTC.